This TCR beta chain stems from a study of regulatory T cells in long-lasting Graves disease. Study results and limitations: Public clonotype sharing was higher in persistent than newly diagnosed patients. Persistent Graves' patients had lower TCR diversity than newly diagnosed ones.

HTBI primers from iRepertoire and Arm-PCR of CDR3 regions yielded the TCR beta libraries. Each CDR3 protein is one row after TCRdb ran MiXCR on the multiplex PCR reads. The sample shows about 540,000 distinct CDR3 sequences, approximately 13% of them seen only once. Time point described: newly diagnosed GD, antithyroid drugs for less than 3 months. From PBMCs, RNA was extracted and then used to make the TCR library. Germline V gene data show CDR1 as LGHNA and CDR2 as YNFKEQ. The CDR3 covers 14 residues. The ends were cut back, 3 bases at V and 4 bases at J, with 9 bases in the middle. The table lists this clonotype with a few counts. Its antigen remains unidentified. The same data also went into a second study, on T cells in Graves' hyperthyroidism and ophthalmopathy. According to that study: Diagnostic decisions used clinical symptoms, serum thyroxine and TRAb, thyroid ultrasound and orbital computed tomography. A first-round RT-PCR of the TCR CDR3 used the HTBI primer set.

This chain links TRBV4-2 with TRBJ2-2; D is perhaps TRBD1 (5 bases). This clonotype was obtained from a man in his thirties or forties with Graves disease. Source: peripheral blood mononuclear cells (PBMCs), taken at new diagnosis, from a patient treated with antithyroid drugs. The CDR3 sequence is CASSQDISTGELFF. In DNA, the CDR3 is TGTGCCAGCAGCCAGGACATAAGCACCGGGGAGCTGTTTTTT.